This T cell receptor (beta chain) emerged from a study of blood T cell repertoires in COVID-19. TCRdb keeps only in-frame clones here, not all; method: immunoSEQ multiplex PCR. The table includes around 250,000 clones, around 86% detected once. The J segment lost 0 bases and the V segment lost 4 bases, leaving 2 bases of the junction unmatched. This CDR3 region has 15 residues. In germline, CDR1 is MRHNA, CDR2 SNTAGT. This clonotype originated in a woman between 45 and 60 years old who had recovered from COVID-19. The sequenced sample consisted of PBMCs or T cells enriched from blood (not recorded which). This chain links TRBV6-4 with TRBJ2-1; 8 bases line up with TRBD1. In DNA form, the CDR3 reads TGTGCCAGCAGTGTCGGACAGGGCTCCTACAATGAGCAGTTCTTC. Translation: CASSVGQGSYNEQFF.